The following is a TCR beta chain sequence with its context. The CDR3 is cut off 3 residues early in the read; its end comes from the germline J gene. The data originate from a study of Tregs in tolerant kidney transplant recipients. This CDR3 region has 15 residues. Germline loops: CDR1 SSHAT, CDR2 FNYEAQ (reference sequence). Trimming cost V 5 bases and J 1 base; bases outside gene matches: 1. Profiling relied on immunoSEQ multiplex PCR, and the TCRdb table lists in-frame clones only, not all of them. The sample table includes some 52,000 clones. CD4+CD25+CD127- Tregs, CD4+CD25- non-Tregs, CD4 and CD8 cells were sorted.

The chain is built from TRBV7-7 and TRBJ2-2, with 10 bases that match TRBD2. The source was CD4+ T cells from blood, collected before the transplant. The TCR sequence derives from a human donor who received a combined kidney and bone marrow transplant. The CDR3 protein is CASSPSGGNTGELFF. The DNA read from the CDR3 is TGTGCCAGCAGCCCTAGCGGGGGGAACACCGGGGAG.